This T cell receptor (beta chain) was identified during a study of spatial heterogeneity in lung cancer. Study background: The donor population consisted of over 55 patients with untreated, early-stage non-small cell lung cancer. Where available, sequencing covered follow-up PBMC samples, taken at a median of around 25 months after resection. Study outcomes and limitations: Resection blood, more than follow-up blood, showed ubiquitous expanded tumor TCRs.

J lost 0 bases, V lost 4 bases, and 11 bases had no gene match. Germline V gene data show CDR1 as SNHLY and CDR2 as FYNNEI. The CDR3 consists of 19 residues. The time point here: blood at routine non-recurrence follow-up after resection. No cell sorting; template was whole RNA from tumor, lung tissue or PBMC. Unique molecular identifiers tagged every individual TCR cDNA molecule. TCRdb ran MiXCR on the 5' RACE reads and lists one entry per CDR3 protein. The data hold about 52,000 distinct CDR3 sequences, with less than 9.5% observed a single time. Ten or more counts support this clonotype. Its specificity is unknown.

The source was PBMCs, collected at follow-up. The V and J genes are TRBV2 and TRBJ2-1; TRBD1 matches 11 bases. This receptor was taken from a female donor with early-stage non-small cell lung cancer. As DNA, the CDR3 is TGTGCCAGCAGTGCTCCTAGGACAGGGGGCATATTCTCCTACAATGAGCAGTTCTTC. It specifies CASSAPRTGGIFSYNEQFF.